The 12 T cell receptor beta chains reported below all come from one sample, sequenced in a study of technical replicates of blood from several donors. The table came from immunoSEQ multiplex PCR; TCRdb's copy has only in-frame clones and leaves some out. Of 55,000 to 80,000 clones listed, roughly 96% were seen once; the top ten hold roughly 0.21%. The sequenced sample consisted of T cells isolated from PBMCs. Receptors were obtained from a human donor in good health.

This clone was detected only a few times. This chain connects TRBV2 to TRBJ1-2; possibly TRBD1 for D (6 bases). In germline, CDR1 is SNHLY, CDR2 FYNNEI. CDR3 length: 14 amino acids. Trimming pared 3 bases from V and 3 bases from J, leaving 11 bases between. This chain's CDR3 is CASSDQGSHYGYTF. The DNA for the CDR3 is TGTGCCAGCAGTGACCAGGGGAGCCACTATGGCTACACCTTC.

The chain combines TRBV27 with TRBJ2-7; 7 bases map to TRBD1. The junction had 8 bases not matched to a gene; V was cut back by 2 bases and J by 4 bases. The germline CDR1 and CDR2 sequences are MNHEY and SMNVEV (reference sequence). This CDR3 region has 15 residues. CDR3 amino acids: CASSLGTEVTYEQYF. The CDR3 bases are TGTGCCAGCAGTTTAGGGACAGAGGTAACTTACGAGCAGTACTTC.

The rearrangement joins TRBV29-1 to TRBJ2-7; TRBD2 is a possible D gene (5 bases). Germline values: CDR1 SQVTM, CDR2 ANQGSEA. CDR3 length: 13 residues. V shed 6 bases and J shed 6 bases, with 18 bases lying between them. The CDR3 sequence is CSVRTATMAEQYF. The CDR3 DNA reads as TGCAGCGTCCGGACTGCGACCATGGCCGAGCAGTACTTC.

This sequence joins TRBV11-1 and TRBJ2-7, with 8 positions matching TRBD1. Germline CDR1 SGHAT, CDR2 FQDESV (reference sequence). The CDR3 is 15 residues long. V lost 1 base, J lost 3 bases, and 5 bases stayed unmatched. CDR3 protein: CASSLEGQASYEQYF. DNA for the CDR3: TGTGCCAGCAGCTTAGAGGGACAGGCTAGCTACGAGCAGTACTTC. Complete variable domain (other parts from reference TRBV11-1 and TRBJ2-7): EAEVAQSPRYKITEKSQAVAFWCDPISGHATLYWYRQILGQGPELLVQFQDESVVDDSQLPKDRFSAERLKGVDSTLKIQPAELGDSAMYLCASSLEGQASYEQYFGPGTRLTVT.

The chain employs TRBV4-1 and TRBJ2-4; 13 bases line up with TRBD2. V gave up 1 base and J gave up 2 bases; unmatched junction bases: 14. Germline CDR1 and CDR2: MGHRA and YSYEKL. The CDR3 sequence is 21 residues long. The DNA of the CDR3 is TGCGCCAGCAGCCAAGTTGGAGGGGGACTAGCGGGAAGACTTTCCAAAAACATTCAGTACTTC. It is translated as CASSQVGGGLAGRLSKNIQYF.

In its sample, this clone was seen once. The chain couples TRBV21-1 to TRBJ1-2; the DNA was not used to check the table's D call, TRBD1. TRBV21-1 is annotated as a pseudogene. The CDR3 extends over 16 amino acids. The CDR3 DNA reads as TGTGCCAGCAGCCCGTCCGGGACAGGGTCAAACTATGGCTACACCTTC. It translates to CASSPSGTGSNYGYTF.

The CDR3 here is CSVEPAGVRDTQYF. Written as DNA, the CDR3 is TGCAGCGTTGAACCTGCGGGAGTGAGAGATACGCAGTATTTT. The chain links TRBV29-1 to TRBJ2-3; 7 nucleotides agree with TRBD2. Germline V gene lookup returns CDR1 SQVTM and CDR2 ANQGSEA. The CDR3 consists of 14 residues. Germline trimming cut 2 bases from V and 5 bases from J; bases unmatched to any gene: 7.

In DNA form, the CDR3 reads TGCGCCAGCAGCTCGGGACTAGCAGGAGATACGCAGTATTTT. Its protein is CASSSGLAGDTQYF. This rearrangement joins TRBV5-1 to TRBJ2-3, with 9 bases that match TRBD2. This CDR3 comprises 14 residues. CDR1 is SGHRS and CDR2 is YFSETQ in the germline V gene. V trimming: 3 bases; J trimming: 5 bases; junction bases outside the gene matches: 4.

V and J are TRBV7-9 and TRBJ2-1; TRBD2 matches 15 bases. The CDR3 covers 17 residues. After removal of 1 base from V and 10 bases from J, the junction contained 8 bases not matched to a gene. Germline CDR1 is SEHNR and CDR2 is FQNEAQ (reference sequence). The CDR3, as DNA: TGTGCCAGCAGCTTAGGTGATGGGACTAGCGGGAGGTGGGAGCAGTTCTTC. Amino acids: CASSLGDGTSGRWEQFF.

The chain links TRBV9 to TRBJ1-1, with 8 positions matching TRBD1. The germline gives CDR1 SGDLS, CDR2 YYNGEE. Trimming at V came to 2 bases and at J to 0 bases, leaving 18 bases not matched to a gene. The CDR3 covers 20 residues. The CDR3 is CASSVYPSDRAVRMNTEAFF. The CDR3, as DNA: TGTGCCAGCAGCGTTTACCCATCGGACAGGGCAGTGAGGATGAACACTGAAGCTTTCTTT.

The V call is TRBV10-1, the J call TRBJ2-7, with 7 bases lining up with TRBD1. The CDR3 is made up of 13 amino acids. Germline V CDR1 and CDR2: WNHNN, SYGVQD (reference sequence). The trim removed 5 bases at V and 4 bases at J, leaving 5 bases unmatched. DNA for the CDR3: TGCGCCAGCAGTTCTGAACAGGGGTACGAGCAGTACTTC. Translated: CASSSEQGYEQYF.

The genes are TRBV7-6 and TRBJ1-5; D gene unclear. V lost 2 bases and J 5 bases, leaving 7 bases between the germline ends. The CDR3 has 13 residues. The germline V gene has CDR1 SGHVS and CDR2 FNYEAQ. CDR3 loop: CASSLSPDQPQHF. In DNA form, the CDR3 reads TGTGCCAGCAGCTTATCCCCCGATCAGCCCCAGCATTTT.